This section outlines one T cell receptor beta chain sequence together with its context. TCRdb re-derived calls from the RT-PCR reads in MiXCR, one entry per CDR3 protein. The sample consists of some 21,000 distinct CDR3 sequences, 25% to 30% of them appearing once. The data originate from a study of patients and donors after allogeneic stem cell transplantation. The CDR3 runs 15 residues. Germline values: CDR1 MNHEY, CDR2 SMNVEV (reference sequence). V lost 4 bases and J lost 0, with 10 bases in between. The receptor comes from a human donor who was either an allogeneic HSCT recipient or a stem cell or donor lymphocyte infusion donor (not recorded which). It is not recorded whose cells these are; they may come from a transplant donor. This rearrangement joins TRBV27 to TRBJ2-1, with D perhaps matching TRBD2 (5 bases). Sample: blood, either unsorted or a sorted T cell fraction (not recorded which). CDR3 region: CASSSGISSYNEQFF. The DNA for the CDR3 is TGTGCCAGCAGTTCCGGGATTTCCTCCTACAATGAGCAGTTCTTC.